This T cell receptor beta chain came from a study of OX40 agonist ivuxolimab in advanced cancers. Study-wide background: Participants could have had prior anti-PD-1, anti-PD-L1 or anti-CTLA-4 therapy, and roughly 39% had some.

Drawing of blood for sampling happened at baseline, at cycle 4 day 1, and at cycle 7 day 1. Libraries were prepared by immunoSEQ multiplex PCR; TCRdb keeps only in-frame clonotypes and omits some of them. This table holds about 83,000 clones, roughly 87% found once. Trimming pared 2 bases from V and 5 bases from J, leaving 8 bases between. Germline V gene data show CDR1 as GTSNPN and CDR2 as SVGIG (reference sequence). The CDR3 contains 12 residues. The sample consisted of CD4+ or CD8+ T cells sorted from blood, taken in a trial of the OX40 agonist ivuxolimab. This sequence was found in an adult with an advanced solid tumor such as melanoma, head and neck, liver or kidney cancer. The chain uses TRBV30 and TRBJ2-3, with a weak D call TRBD1 (5 bases). The CDR3 coding sequence is TGTGCCTGGAGTCCACAGGTAGATACGCAGTATTTT. Its protein product is CAWSPQVDTQYF.